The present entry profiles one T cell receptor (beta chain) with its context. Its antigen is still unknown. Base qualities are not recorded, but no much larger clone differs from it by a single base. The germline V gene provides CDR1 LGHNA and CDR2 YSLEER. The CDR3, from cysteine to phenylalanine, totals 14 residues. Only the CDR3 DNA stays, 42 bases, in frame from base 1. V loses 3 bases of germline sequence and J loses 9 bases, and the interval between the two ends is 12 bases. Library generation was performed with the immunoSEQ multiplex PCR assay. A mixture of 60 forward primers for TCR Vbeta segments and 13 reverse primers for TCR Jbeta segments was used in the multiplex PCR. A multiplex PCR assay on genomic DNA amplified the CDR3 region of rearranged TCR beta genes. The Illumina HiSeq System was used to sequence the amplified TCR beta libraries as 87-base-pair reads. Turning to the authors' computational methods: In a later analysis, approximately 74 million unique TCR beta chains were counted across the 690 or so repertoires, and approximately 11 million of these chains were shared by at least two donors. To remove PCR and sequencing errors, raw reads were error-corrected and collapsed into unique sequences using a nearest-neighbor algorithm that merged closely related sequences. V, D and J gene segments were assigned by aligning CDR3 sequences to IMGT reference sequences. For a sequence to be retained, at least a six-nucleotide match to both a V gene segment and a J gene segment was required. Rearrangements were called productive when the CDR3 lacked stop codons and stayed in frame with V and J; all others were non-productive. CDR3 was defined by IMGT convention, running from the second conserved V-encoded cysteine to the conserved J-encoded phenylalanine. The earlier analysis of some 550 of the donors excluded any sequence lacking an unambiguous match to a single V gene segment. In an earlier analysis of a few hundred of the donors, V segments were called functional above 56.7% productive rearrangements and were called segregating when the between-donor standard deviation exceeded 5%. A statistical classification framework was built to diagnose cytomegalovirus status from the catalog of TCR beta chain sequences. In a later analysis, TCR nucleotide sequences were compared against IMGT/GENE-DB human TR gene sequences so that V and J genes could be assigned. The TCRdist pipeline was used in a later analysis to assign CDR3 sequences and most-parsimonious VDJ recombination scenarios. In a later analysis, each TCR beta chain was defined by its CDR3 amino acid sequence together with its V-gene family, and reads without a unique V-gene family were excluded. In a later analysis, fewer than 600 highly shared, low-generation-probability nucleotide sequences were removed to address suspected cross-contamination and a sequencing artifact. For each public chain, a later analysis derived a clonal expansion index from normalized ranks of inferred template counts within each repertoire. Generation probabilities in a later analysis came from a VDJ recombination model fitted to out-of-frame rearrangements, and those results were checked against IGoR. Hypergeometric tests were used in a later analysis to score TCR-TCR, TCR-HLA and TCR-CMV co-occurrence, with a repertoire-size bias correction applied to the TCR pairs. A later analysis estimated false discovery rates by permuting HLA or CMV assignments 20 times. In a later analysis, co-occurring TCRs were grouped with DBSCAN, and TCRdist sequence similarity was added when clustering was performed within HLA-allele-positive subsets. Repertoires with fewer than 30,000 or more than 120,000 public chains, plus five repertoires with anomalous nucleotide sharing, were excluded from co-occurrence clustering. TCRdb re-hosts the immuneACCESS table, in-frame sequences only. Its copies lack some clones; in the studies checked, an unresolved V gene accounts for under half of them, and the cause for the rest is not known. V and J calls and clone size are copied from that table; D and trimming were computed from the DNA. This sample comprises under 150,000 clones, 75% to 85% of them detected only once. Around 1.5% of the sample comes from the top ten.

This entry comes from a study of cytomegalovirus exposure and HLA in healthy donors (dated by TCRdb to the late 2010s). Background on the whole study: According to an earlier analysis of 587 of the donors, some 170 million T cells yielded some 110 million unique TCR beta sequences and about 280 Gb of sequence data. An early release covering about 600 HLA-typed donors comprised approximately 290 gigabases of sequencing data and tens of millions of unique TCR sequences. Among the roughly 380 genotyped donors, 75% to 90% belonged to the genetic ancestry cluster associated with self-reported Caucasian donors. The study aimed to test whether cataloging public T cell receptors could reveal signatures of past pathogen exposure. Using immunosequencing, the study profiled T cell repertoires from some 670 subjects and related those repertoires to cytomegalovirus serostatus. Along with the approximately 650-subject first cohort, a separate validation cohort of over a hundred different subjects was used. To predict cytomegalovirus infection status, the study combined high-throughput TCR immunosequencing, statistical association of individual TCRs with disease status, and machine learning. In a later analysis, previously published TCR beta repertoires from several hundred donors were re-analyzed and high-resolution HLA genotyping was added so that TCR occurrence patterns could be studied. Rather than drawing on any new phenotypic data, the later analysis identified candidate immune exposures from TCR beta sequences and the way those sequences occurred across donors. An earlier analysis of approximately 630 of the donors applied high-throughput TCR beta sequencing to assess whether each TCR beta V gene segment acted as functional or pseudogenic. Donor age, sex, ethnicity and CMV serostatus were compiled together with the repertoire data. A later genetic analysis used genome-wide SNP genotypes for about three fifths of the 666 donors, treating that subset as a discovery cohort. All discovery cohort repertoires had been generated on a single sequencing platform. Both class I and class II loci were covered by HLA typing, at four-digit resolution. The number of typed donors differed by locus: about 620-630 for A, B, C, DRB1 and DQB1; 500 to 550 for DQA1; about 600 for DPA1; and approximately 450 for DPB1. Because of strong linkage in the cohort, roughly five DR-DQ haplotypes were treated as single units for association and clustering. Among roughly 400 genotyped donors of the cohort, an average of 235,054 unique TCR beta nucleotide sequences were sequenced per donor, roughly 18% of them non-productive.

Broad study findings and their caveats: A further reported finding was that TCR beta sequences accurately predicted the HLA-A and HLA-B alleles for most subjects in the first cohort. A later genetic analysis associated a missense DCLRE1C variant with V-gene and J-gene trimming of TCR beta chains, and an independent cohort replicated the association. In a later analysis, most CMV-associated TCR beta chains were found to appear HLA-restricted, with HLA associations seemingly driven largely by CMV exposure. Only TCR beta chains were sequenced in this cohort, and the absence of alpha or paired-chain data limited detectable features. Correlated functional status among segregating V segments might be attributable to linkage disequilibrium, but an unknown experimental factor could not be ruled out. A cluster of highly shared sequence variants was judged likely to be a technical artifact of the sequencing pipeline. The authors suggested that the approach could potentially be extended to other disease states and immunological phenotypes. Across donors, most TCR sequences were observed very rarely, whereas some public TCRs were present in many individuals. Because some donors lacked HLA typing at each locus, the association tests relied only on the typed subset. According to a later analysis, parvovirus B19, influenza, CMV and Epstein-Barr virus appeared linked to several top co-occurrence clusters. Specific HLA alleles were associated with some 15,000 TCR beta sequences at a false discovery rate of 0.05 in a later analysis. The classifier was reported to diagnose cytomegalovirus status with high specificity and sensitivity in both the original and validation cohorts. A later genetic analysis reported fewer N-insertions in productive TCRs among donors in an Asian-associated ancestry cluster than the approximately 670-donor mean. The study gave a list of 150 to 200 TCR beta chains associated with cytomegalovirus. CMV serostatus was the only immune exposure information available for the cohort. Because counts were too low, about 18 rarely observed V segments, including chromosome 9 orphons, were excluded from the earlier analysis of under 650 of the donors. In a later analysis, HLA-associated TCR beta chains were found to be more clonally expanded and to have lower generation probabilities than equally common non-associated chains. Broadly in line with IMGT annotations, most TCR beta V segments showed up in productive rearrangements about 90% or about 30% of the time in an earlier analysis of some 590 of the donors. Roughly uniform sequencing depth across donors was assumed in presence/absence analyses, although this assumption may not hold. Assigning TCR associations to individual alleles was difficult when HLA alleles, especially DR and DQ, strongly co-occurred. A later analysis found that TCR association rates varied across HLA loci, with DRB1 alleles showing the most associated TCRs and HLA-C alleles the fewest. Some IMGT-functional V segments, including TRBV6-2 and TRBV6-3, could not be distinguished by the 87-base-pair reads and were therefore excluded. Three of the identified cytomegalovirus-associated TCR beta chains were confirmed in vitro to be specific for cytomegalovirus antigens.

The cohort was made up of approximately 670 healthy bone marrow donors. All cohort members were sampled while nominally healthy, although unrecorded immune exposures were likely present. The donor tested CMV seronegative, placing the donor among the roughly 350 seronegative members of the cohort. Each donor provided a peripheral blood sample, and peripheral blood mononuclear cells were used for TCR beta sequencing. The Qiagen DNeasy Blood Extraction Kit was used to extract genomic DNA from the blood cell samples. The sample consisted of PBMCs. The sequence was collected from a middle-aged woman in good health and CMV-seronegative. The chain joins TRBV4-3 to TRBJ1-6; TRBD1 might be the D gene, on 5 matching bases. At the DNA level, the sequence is TGCGCCAGCAGCCAGCTCAGTACAGGTTCACCCCTCCACTTT. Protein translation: CASSQLSTGSPLHF.